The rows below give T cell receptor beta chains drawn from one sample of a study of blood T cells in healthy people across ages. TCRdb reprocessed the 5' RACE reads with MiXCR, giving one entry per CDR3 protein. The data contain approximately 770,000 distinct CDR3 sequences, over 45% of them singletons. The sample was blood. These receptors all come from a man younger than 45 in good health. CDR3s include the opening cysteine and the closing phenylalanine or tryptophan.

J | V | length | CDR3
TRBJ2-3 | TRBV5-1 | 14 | CASSERPGEDTQYF
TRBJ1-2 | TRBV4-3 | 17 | CASSQDPSGRGGYGYTF
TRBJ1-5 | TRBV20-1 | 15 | CSASFRDRVYQPQHF
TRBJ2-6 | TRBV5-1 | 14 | CASSGGGSANVLTF
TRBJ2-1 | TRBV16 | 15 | CASSPPRGASSQQFF
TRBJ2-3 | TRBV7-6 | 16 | CACSLTSGGLTDTQYF
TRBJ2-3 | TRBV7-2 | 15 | CASSLVRGGGDTQYF
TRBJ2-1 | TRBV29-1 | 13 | CSVEEAGRHEQFF
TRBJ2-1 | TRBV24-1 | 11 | CATRQNNEQFF
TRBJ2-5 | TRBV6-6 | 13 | CASWGQGSFEQYF
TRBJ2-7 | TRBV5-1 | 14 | CASQDSFSSYEQYF
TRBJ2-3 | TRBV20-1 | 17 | CSARDWRDSGSTDTQYF
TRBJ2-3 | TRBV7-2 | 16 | CASSSIAPPGADTQYF
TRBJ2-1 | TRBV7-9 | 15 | CASSLWDRDFDEQFF
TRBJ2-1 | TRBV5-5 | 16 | CASSLGDRGLSYEQFF
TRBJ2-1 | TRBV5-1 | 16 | CASSASDRGAYNEQFF
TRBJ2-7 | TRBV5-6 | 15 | CASSGSPGRAYEQYF
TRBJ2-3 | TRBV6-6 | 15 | CASSYLSGSQDTQYF
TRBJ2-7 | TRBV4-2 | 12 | CASSFTMGEQYF
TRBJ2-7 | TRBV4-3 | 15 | CASSQDRTGGREQYF
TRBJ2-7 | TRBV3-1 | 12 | CASIASPYEQYF
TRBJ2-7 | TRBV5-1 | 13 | CASGRDGPYEQYF
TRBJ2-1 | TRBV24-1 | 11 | CATSDGWEQFF
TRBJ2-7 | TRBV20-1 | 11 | CSAAAGTEQYF
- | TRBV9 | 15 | CASSGMGVPKDEQYF
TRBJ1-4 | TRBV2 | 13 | CGSSGGENEKLFF